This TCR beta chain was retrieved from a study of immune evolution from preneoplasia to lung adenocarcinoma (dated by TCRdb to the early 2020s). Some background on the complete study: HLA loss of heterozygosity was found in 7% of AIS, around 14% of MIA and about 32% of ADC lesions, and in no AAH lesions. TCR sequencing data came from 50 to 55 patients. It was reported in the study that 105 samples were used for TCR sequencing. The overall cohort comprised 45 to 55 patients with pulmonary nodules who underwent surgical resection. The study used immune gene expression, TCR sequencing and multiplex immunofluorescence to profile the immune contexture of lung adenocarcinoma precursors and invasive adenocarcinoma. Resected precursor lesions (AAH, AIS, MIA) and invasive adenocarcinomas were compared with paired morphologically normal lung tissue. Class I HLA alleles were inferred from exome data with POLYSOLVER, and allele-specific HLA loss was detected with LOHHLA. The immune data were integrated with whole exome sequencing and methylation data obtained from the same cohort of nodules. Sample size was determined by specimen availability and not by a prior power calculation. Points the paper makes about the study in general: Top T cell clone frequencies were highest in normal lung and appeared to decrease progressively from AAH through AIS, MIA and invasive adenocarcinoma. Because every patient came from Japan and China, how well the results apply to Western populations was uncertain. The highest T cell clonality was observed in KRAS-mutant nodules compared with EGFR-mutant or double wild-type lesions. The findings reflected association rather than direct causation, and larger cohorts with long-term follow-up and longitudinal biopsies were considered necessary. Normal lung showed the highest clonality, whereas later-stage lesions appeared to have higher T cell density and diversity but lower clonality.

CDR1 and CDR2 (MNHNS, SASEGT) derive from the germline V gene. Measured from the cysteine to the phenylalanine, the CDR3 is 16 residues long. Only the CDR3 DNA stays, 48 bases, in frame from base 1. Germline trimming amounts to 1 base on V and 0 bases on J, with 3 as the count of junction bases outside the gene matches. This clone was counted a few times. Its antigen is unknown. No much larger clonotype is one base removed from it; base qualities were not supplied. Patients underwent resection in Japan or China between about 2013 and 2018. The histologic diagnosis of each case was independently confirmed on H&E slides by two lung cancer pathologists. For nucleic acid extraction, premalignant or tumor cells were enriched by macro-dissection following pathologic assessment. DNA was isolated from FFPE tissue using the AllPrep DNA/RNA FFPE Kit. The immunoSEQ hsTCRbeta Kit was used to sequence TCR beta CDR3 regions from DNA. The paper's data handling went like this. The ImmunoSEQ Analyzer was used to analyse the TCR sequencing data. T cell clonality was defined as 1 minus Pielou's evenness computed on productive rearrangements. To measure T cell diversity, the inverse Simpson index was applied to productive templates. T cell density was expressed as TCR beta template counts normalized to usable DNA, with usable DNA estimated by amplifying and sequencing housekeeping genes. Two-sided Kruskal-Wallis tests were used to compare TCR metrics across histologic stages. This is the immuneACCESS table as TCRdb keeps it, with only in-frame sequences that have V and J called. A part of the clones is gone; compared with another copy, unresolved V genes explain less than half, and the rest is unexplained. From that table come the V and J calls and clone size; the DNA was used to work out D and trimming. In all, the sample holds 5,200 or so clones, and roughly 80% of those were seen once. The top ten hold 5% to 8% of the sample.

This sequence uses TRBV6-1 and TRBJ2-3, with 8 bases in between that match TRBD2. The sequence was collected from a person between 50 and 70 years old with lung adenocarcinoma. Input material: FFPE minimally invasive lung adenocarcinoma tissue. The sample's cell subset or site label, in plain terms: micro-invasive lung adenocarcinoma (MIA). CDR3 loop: CASSEVGGGSTDTQYF. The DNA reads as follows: TGTGCCAGCAGTGAAGTAGGCGGGGGGAGCACAGATACGCAGTATTTT.